This is a list of T cell receptor beta chains from one sample in a study of technical replicates of blood from several donors. Libraries were prepared by immunoSEQ multiplex PCR; TCRdb keeps only in-frame clonotypes and omits some of them. The sample records tens of thousands of clones, roughly 90% being singletons. Source material: PBMCs. The receptors derive from a human donor in good health. Some clones in this sample may be carry-over from other donors' samples. Both conserved end residues are part of each CDR3. D genes are given only for firm matches. Clone size is not always given. Where it is, it says once, few, many or a class for expanded clones.

clone_size	v_call	d_call	j_call	cdr3_nt	cdr3_aa
.	TRBV7-2	.	TRBJ2-5	TGTGCCAGCAGCCCCAGTCCAGAGACCCAGTACTTC	CASSPSPETQYF
.	TRBV6-6	TRBD2	TRBJ2-5	TGTGCCAGCAGTCCAGTAGCGGGAGTGGGGGAGACCCAGTACTTC	CASSPVAGVGETQYF
.	TRBV5-6	.	TRBJ1-3	TGTGCCAGCAGCTTGGGGACAAAGCCTTACTCTGGAAACACCATATATTTT	CASSLGTKPYSGNTIYF
.	TRBV7-6	TRBD1	TRBJ1-1	TGTGCCAGCAGCTTAGCGAACCCCGGGACAGGGTTCACTGAAGCTTTCTTT	CASSLANPGTGFTEAFF
.	TRBV10-3	TRBD1	TRBJ1-6	TGTGCCAATGGACAGGGGACGGGTTCACCCCTCCACTTT	CANGQGTGSPLHF
.	TRBV7-8	TRBD2	TRBJ2-3	TGTGCCAGCAGCTCACGACTCGCAGCGGGAGCGGAAACAGATACGCAGTATTTT	CASSSRLAAGAETDTQYF
.	TRBV7-2	.	TRBJ2-3	TGTGCCAGCAGCTTATTTCAGGGATCAGATACGCAGTATTTT	CASSLFQGSDTQYF
.	TRBV15	.	TRBJ2-1	TGTGCCACCAGCAGAGGTGCGGGTTTCAATGAGCAGTTCTTC	CATSRGAGFNEQFF
.	TRBV4-1	TRBD1	TRBJ1-2	TGCGCCAGCAGCCGAGGGACAGGGCTTGGAGGCGGCTACACCTTC	CASSRGTGLGGGYTF
once	TRBV7-2	.	TRBJ1-1	TGTGCCAGCAGCTTAGTGTTAACACAACTGAACACTGAAGCTTTCTTT	CASSLVLTQLNTEAFF
.	TRBV5-5	TRBD1	TRBJ1-6	TGTGCCAGCAGCCCGACCGACAGGGGGCTGGGAAATTCACCCCTCCACTTT	CASSPTDRGLGNSPLHF